This T cell receptor beta chain emerged from a study of control samples from healthy donors and cancer patients. Here immunoSEQ multiplex PCR was the method, and the copy in TCRdb shows in-frame clones only, minus some. The sample records about 100,000 clones, roughly 92% being singletons. The CDR3 loop spans 15 amino acids. The chain is built from TRBV21-1 and TRBJ2-7; the table names TRBD1, a call not compared with the DNA. TRBV21-1 is noted as a pseudogene. This TCR was recovered from a human donor in good health. The donor label of this sample is uncertain. Sequencing was done on a sample of blood. The CDR3 sequence is CASILTGGAENEQYV. CDR3 nucleotides: TGTGCCAGCATCCTAACAGGGGGCGCCGAGAACGAGCAGTACGTC.